This T cell receptor beta chain emerged from a study of identical twins. Study-level findings and limits: In drawing conclusions, the study used cross-sectional statistical analysis and did not follow the same donors. Cord blood beta clonotypes that were abundant carried fewer insertions, and memory repertoires showed no such trend.

Healthy Caucasians alone served as donors. Trimming left V 3 bases short and J 2 bases short, with 14 bases between. The CDR3 loop spans 16 amino acids. In germline, CDR1 is SGHVS, CDR2 FNYEAQ. This clonotype appeared a few times. Its target is unknown. A universal primer site arose from template switching, and cDNA bore unique molecular identifiers. TCRdb ran MiXCR on the 5' RACE reads and lists one entry per CDR3 protein. The top ten hold about 0.27% of the sample, which has more than 1.5 million distinct CDR3 sequences, less than 40% seen once. The clonotype originates from a newborn girl in good health. Sequenced: cord blood. The chain uses TRBV7-6 and TRBJ2-1; a possible D gene is TRBD2 (6 bases). CDR3: CASSFSIREPYNEQFF. CDR3 DNA: TGTGCCAGCAGCTTTTCGATTCGGGAGCCCTACAATGAGCAGTTCTTC.